These 9 T cell receptor beta chains originate from one sample sequenced in a study of blood T cell repertoires in COVID-19. Assay: immunoSEQ multiplex PCR; the TCRdb copy retains only in-frame clones and omits some. The table lists around 78,000 clones, 82% of them singletons. Sequencing was performed on peripheral blood. These receptors came from a human donor in a cohort sampled during active COVID-19.

V is TRBV6-1 and J is TRBJ2-5, with D maybe TRBD1 (5 bases). Germline CDR1 and CDR2: MNHNS and SASEGT. With 2 bases removed from V and 5 bases from J, the gap between germline ends came to 15 bases. The CDR3 loop spans 15 amino acids. The CDR3 bases are TGTGCCAGCAGTGAACTCCTGCAGGGCGTCGAGACCCAGTACTTC. It yields the protein CASSELLQGVETQYF.

The chain couples TRBV27 to TRBJ2-7; 11 bases are a match to TRBD1. Per the germline V gene, CDR1 is MNHEY and CDR2 is SMNVEV (reference sequence). The V gene end was trimmed by 6 bases and the J gene end by 3 bases; junction bases not matched to a gene: 7. CDR3 length: 15 amino acids. As DNA, the CDR3 is TGTGCCAGCAGCAGGACAGGGGGCTCCCACTACGAGCAGTACTTC. Translation: CASSRTGGSHYEQYF.

The chain carries TRBV9 and TRBJ2-3; D possibly corresponds to TRBD1 (5 bases). Germline values: CDR1 SGDLS, CDR2 YYNGEE. The CDR3 loop spans 14 amino acids. The V end was cut by 3 bases, the J end by 4 bases, with 12 bases between. The CDR3 is CASSALQGSDTQYF. For the CDR3, the DNA is TGTGCCAGCAGCGCCCTCCAGGGATCAGATACGCAGTATTTT.

The rearrangement uses TRBV19 and TRBJ2-7; maybe TRBD1 (5 bases). V lost 3 bases and J 1 base, leaving 13 bases between the germline ends. The germline V gene encodes CDR1 LNHDA and CDR2 SQIVND (reference sequence). The CDR3 consists of 15 residues. CDR3 DNA sequence: TGTGCCAGTAGTATTTCCTGGGGCGGTTCCTACGAGCAGTACTTC. Protein product: CASSISWGGSYEQYF.

The chain uses TRBV3-1 (or the pseudogene TRBV3-2) and TRBJ2-7, with D tentatively TRBD2 (6 bases). This CDR3 comprises 13 residues. Germline V gene sequence: CDR1 LGHDT, CDR2 YNNKEL (reference sequence). Trimming removed 5 bases from V and 6 bases from J, with 14 bases in between. CDR3 sequence reads: CASSDTPRGEQYF. Written as DNA, the CDR3 is TGTGCCAGCAGCGACACCCCGCGGGGCGAGCAGTACTTC.

The J gene is TRBJ1-6, the V gene TRBV10-2; D may be TRBD1 (6 bases). CDR1 and CDR2 from the germline V gene are WSHSY and SAAADI. Deletions cut 9 bases from V and 7 bases from J, with 13 bases between. This CDR3 is built from 13 residues. CDR3 bases: TGCGCCAGTAAGGACAGCCCAAATTCACCCCTCCACTTT. Its protein product is CASKDSPNSPLHF.

The CDR3 nucleotides read TGTGCCAGCAGCCAAAACACCTTAGGGGAGCTGTTTTTT. Its protein product is CASSQNTLGELFF. The J gene is TRBJ2-2, the V gene TRBV3-1 (or the pseudogene TRBV3-2), with D uncertain. Trimming stripped 2 bases from V and 8 bases from J, with 9 bases between. The CDR3 has 13 residues. Germline-derived CDR1 and CDR2 are LGHDT and YNNKEL (reference sequence).

The chain recombines TRBV30 with TRBJ2-7; 9 bases line up with TRBD1. Germline V gene sequence: CDR1 GTSNPN, CDR2 SVGIG (reference sequence). The CDR3 loop spans 15 amino acids. The V gene end was trimmed by 0 bases and the J gene end by 6 bases; junction bases not matched to a gene: 9. CDR3 residues: CAWSVLEQGAFEQYF. Written as DNA, the CDR3 is TGTGCCTGGAGTGTACTGGAACAGGGGGCGTTCGAGCAGTACTTC.

The J gene is TRBJ2-7, the V gene TRBV9; TRBD1 matches at 9 bases. The germline CDR1 and CDR2 sequences are SGDLS and YYNGEE. This CDR3 has 14 amino acids. V gave up 3 bases and J gave up 3 bases; unmatched junction bases: 4. The chain's CDR3 is CASSAGGQGYEQYF. The CDR3 DNA is TGTGCCAGCAGCGCGGGGGGACAGGGCTACGAGCAGTACTTC.